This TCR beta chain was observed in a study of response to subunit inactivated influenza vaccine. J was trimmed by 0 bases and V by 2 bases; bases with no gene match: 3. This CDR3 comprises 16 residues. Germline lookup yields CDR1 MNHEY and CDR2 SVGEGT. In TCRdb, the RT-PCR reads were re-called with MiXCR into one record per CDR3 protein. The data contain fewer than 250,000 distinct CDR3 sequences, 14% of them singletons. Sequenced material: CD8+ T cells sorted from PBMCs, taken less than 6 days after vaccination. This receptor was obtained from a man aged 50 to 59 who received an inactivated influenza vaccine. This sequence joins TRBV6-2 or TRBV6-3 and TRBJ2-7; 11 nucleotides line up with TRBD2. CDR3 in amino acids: CASSYASGRSSYEQYF. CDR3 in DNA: TGTGCCAGCAGTTACGCTAGCGGGAGGAGCTCCTACGAGCAGTACTTC.